This T cell receptor (beta chain) was documented in a study of T cells after yellow fever vaccination. As for the study in general: Preparation of the low-cell-number fractions used SMART-Seq v4 Ultra Low Input.

V was pared by 2 bases and J by 8 bases, with 4 bases of the junction left unmatched. This CDR3 comprises 15 residues. TCRdb reprocessed the 5' RACE reads via MiXCR and lists one record per CDR3 protein. The table has roughly 100,000 distinct CDR3 sequences, more than 7.5% seen once; the top ten hold about 15%. The specimen comprised CD8+ T cells not binding an NS4B(214-222) dextramer, sorted from PBMCs, sampled approximately 15 days after the first yellow fever vaccination. This chain uses TRBV12-3 or TRBV12-4 with TRBJ2-1; 12 bases align to TRBD2. This clonotype originated in a man aged 18-30 years who received the YFV17D yellow fever vaccine. CDR3 residues: CASSLSSGGAYEQFF. The CDR3 DNA follows: TGTGCCAGCAGTTTATCTAGCGGGGGGGCCTATGAGCAGTTCTTC.